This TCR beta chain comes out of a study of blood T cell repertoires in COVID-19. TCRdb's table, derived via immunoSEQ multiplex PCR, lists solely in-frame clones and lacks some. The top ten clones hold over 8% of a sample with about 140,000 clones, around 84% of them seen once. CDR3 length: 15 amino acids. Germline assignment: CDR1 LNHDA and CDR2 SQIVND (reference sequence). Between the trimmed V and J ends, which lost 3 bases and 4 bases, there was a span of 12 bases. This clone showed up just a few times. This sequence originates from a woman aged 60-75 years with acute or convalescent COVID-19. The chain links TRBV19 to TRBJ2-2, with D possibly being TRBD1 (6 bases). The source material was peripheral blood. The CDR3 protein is CASSMNRVATGELFF. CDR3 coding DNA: TGTGCCAGTAGTATGAACAGGGTCGCCACCGGGGAGCTGTTTTTT.